This paragraph reports one TCR beta chain. Antigen specificity is unknown. Sequenced material consisted of expressed TCRB transcripts (all of the isolated RNA was reverse transcribed). Assay used: immunoSEQ multiplex PCR; TCRdb lists only in-frame clones, some missing. The sample yields about 47,000 clones, just under 45% seen once. This record belongs to a study of beta chain features in type 1 diabetes. Across the whole study: Sorted cells, approximately 100,000,000 in number, were examined across all samples.

The CDR3 sequence is 16 residues long. The V end was cut by 10 bases, the J end by 4 bases, with 24 bases between. Germline CDR1 SGHAT, CDR2 FQDESV (reference sequence). General observations from the study: More deletions and fewer insertions at VDJ junctions were found in patients with type 1 diabetes. When Type 1 diabetes patients were examined, their TCRB CDR3s proved moderately but significantly shorter in all four CD4+ subsets.

The source of this sequence is a man aged 25 to 40 with type 1 diabetes. Material: stem cell memory CD4+ T cells from blood. The chain employs TRBV11-1 and TRBJ2-3, with D maybe TRBD2 (6 bases). This chain's CDR3 is CATSRGLHSRSDTQYF. CDR3 nucleotides: TGTGCCACCTCAAGGGGACTCCACTCTAGGTCAGATACGCAGTATTTT.